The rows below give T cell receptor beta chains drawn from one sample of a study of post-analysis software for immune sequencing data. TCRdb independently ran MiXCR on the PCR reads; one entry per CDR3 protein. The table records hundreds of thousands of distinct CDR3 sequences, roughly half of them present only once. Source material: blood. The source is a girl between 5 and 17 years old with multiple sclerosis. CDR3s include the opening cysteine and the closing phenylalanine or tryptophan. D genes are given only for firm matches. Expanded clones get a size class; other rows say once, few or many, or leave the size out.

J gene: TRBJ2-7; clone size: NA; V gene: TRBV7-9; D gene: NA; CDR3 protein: CASRDGQSSYEQYF; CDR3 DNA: TGTGCCAGCAGGGACGGACAGAGCTCCTACGAGCAGTACTTC
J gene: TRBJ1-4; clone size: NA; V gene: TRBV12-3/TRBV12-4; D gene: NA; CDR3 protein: CASTLRANEKLFF; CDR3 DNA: TGTGCCAGCACTCTCCGGGCTAATGAAAAACTGTTTTTT
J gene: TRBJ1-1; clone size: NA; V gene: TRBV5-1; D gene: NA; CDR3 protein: CASSYDSRKGVNTEAFF; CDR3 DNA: TGCGCCAGCAGCTATGACAGTCGAAAAGGGGTGAACACTGAAGCTTTCTTT
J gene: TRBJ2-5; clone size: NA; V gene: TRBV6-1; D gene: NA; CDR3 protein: CASSDRLDRSEYF; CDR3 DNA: TGTGCCAGCAGTGACCGCCTCGACAGGTCGGAGTACTTC
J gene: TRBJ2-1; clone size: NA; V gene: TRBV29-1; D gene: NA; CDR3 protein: CSVDGLGVGSSNEQFF; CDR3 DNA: TGCAGCGTTGACGGTTTGGGGGTTGGATCAAGCAATGAGCAGTTCTTC
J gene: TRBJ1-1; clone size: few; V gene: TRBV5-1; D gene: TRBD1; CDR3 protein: CASSSSGTGAARIIEAFF; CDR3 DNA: TGCGCCAGCAGCTCCTCCGGGACAGGGGCCGCGCGTATCATTGAAGCTTTCTTT
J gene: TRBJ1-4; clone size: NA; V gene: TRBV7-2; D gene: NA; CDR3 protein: CASSLGLTVINEKLFF; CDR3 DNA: TGTGCCAGCAGCTTAGGCCTGACCGTGATCAATGAAAAACTGTTTTTT
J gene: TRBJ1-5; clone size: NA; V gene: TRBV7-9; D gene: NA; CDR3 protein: CASSAGLNGNQPQHF; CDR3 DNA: TGTGCCAGCAGCGCGGGACTGAATGGGAATCAGCCCCAGCATTTT
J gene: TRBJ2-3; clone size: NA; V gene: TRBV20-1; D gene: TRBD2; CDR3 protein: CSALELLAGGGDTQYF; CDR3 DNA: TGCAGTGCTCTAGAGCTACTAGCGGGGGGAGGAGATACGCAGTATTTT
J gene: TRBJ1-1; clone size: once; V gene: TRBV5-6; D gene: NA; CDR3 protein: CASRTLRTNTEAFF; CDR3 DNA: TGTGCCAGCAGGACCCTTAGGACGAACACTGAAGCTTTCTTT
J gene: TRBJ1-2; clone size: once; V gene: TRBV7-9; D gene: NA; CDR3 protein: CASTEGGGGYTF; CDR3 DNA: TGTGCCAGCACCGAAGGGGGAGGTGGCTACACCTTC
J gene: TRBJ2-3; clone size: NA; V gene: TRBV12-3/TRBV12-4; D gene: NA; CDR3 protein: CASTPSSSSSTDTQYF; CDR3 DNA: TGTGCCAGCACCCCTTCTTCGTCGTCTAGCACAGATACGCAGTATTTT
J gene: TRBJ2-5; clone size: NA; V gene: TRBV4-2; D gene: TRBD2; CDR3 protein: CASSLGTSGEHEETQYF; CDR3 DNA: TGTGCCAGCAGCCTCGGGACTAGCGGGGAACATGAAGAGACCCAGTACTTC
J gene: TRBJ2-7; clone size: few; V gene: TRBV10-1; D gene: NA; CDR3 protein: CASSGRRDNEQYF; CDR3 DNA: TGCGCCAGCAGTGGTAGGAGGGACAACGAGCAGTACTTC
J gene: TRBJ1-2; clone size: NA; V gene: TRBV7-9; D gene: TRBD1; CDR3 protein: CASSPGQGTNYGYTF; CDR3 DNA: TGTGCCAGCAGCCCAGGACAGGGGACTAACTATGGCTACACCTTC
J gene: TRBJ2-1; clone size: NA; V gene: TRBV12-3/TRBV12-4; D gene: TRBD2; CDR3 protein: CASSPWGLALRSYEQFF; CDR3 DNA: TGTGCCAGCAGTCCCTGGGGACTAGCTCTCCGTTCATATGAGCAGTTCTTC
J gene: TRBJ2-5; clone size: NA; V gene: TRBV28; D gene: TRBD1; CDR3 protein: CASSPQGAPEYF; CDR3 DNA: TGTGCCAGCAGTCCCCAGGGGGCCCCGGAGTACTTC
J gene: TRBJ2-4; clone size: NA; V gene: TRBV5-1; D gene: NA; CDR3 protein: CASSSGRTPVAKNIQYF; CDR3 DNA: TGCGCCAGCAGCTCAGGTCGCACTCCTGTAGCCAAAAACATTCAGTACTTC
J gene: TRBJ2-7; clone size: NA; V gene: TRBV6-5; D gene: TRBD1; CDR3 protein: CASRKPGQGTYEQYF; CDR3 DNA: TGTGCCAGCAGGAAACCGGGACAGGGAACCTACGAGCAGTACTTC
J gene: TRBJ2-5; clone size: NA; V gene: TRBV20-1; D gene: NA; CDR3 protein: CSAGSLQAAETQYF; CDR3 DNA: TGCAGTGCCGGGAGCCTTCAAGCGGCAGAGACCCAGTACTTC
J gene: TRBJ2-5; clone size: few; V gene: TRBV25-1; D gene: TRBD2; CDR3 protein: CASSEGGTSGSEQETQYF; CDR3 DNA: TGTGCCAGCAGTGAAGGGGGGACTAGCGGGAGTGAGCAAGAGACCCAGTACTTC
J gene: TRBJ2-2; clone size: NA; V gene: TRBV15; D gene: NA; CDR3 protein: CATSSTFAGAVGELFF; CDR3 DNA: TGTGCCACCAGCAGCACCTTCGCAGGGGCCGTCGGGGAGCTGTTTTTT
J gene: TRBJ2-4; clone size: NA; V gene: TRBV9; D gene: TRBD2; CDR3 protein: CASSTGGPLAKNIQYF; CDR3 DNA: TGTGCCAGCAGCACGGGGGGGCCCCTGGCCAAAAACATTCAGTACTTC
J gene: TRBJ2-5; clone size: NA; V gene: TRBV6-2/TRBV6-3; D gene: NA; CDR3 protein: CASSSGGLQETQYF; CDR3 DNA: TGTGCCAGCAGTTCGGGCGGATTGCAAGAGACCCAGTACTTC
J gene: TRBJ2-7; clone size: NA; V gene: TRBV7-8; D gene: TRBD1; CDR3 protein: CASSPRTGLAAYEQYF; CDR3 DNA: TGTGCCAGCAGCCCGAGGACAGGGTTGGCCGCTTACGAGCAGTACTTC
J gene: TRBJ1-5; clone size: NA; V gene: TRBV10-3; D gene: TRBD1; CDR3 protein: CAISEQGAQQPQHF; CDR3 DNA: TGTGCCATCAGTGAACAGGGGGCTCAACAGCCCCAGCATTTT
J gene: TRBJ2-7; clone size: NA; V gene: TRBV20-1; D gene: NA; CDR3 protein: CSARGQIYEQYF; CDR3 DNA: TGCAGTGCTAGAGGGCAGATCTACGAGCAGTACTTC
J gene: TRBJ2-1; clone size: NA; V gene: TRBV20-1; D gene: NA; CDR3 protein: CSAPYGAGLNNEQFF; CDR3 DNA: TGCAGTGCTCCCTATGGAGCGGGCCTAAACAATGAGCAGTTCTTC
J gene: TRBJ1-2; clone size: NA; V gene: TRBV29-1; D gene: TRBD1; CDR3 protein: CSVIQGDYGYTF; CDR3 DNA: TGCAGCGTCATCCAGGGGGACTATGGCTACACCTTC
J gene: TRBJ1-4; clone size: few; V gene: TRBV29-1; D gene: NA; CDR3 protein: CSVSGTRRGNEKLFF; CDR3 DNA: TGCAGCGTCTCCGGGACTCGGCGGGGTAATGAAAAACTGTTTTTT
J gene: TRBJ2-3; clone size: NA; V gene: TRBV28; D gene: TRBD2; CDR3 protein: CASRLRGGGTDTQYF; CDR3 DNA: TGTGCCAGCAGGCTCCGGGGGGGAGGCACAGATACGCAGTATTTT
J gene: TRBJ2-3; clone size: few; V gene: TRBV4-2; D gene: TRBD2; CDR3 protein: CASSQEASGGTDTQYF; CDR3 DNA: TGTGCCAGCAGCCAAGAGGCTAGCGGGGGCACAGATACGCAGTATTTT
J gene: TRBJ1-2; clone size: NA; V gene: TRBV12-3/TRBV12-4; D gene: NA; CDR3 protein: CASSAPVHYGYTF; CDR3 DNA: TGTGCCAGCAGTGCCCCCGTGCACTATGGCTACACCTTC